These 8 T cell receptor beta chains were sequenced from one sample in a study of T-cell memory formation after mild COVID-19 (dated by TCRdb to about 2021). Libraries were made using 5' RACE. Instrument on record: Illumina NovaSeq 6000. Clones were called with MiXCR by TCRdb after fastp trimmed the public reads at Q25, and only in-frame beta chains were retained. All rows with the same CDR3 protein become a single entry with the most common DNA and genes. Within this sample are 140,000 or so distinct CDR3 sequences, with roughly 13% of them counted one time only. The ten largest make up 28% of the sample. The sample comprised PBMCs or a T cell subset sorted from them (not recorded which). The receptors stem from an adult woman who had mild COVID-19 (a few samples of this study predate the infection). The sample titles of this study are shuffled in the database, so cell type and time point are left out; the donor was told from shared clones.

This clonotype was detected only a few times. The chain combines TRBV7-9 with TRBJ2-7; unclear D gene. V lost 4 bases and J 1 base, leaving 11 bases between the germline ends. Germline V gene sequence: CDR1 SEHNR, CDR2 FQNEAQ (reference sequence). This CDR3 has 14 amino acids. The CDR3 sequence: CASSYTTHSYEQYF. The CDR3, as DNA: TGTGCCAGCAGCTATACGACTCATTCCTACGAGCAGTACTTC.

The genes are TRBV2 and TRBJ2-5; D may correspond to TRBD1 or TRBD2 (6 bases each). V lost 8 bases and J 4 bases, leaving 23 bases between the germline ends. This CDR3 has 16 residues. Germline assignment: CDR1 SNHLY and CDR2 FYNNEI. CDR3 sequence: CASSPGAPGGRETQYF. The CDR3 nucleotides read TGTGCCAGCTCACCGGGGGCCCCTGGGGGCCGAGAGACCCAGTACTTC.

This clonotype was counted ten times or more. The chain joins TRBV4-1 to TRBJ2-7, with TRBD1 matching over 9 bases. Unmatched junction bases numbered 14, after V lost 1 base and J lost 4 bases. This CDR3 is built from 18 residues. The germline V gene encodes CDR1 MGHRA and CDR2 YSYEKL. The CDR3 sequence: CASSQATRDREEWYEQYF. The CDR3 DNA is TGCGCCAGCAGCCAAGCAACCCGGGACAGGGAGGAGTGGTACGAGCAGTACTTC.

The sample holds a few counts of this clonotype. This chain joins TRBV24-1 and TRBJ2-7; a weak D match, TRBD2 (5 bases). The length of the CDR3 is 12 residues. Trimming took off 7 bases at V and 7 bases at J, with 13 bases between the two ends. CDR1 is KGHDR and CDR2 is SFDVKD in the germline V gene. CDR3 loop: CATSTSPGEQYF. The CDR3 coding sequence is TGTGCCACCAGCACATCTCCGGGGGAGCAGTACTTC.

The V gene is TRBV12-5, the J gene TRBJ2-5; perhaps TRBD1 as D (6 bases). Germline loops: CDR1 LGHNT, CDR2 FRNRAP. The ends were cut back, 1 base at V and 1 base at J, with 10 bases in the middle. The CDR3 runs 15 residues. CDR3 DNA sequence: TGTGCTAGTGGTTTGGATTGGACAGTCCAAGAGACCCAGTACTTC. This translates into CASGLDWTVQETQYF. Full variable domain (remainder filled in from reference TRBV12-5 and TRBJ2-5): DARVTQTPRHKVTEMGQEVTMRCQPILGHNTVFWYRQTMMQGLELLAYFRNRAPLDDSGMPKDRFSAEMPDATLATLKIQPSEPRDSAVYFCASGLDWTVQETQYFGPGTRLLVL.

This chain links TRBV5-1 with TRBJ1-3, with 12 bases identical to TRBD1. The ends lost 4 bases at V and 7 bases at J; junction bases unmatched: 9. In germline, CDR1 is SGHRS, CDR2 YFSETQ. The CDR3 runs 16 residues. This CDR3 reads CASSPISGQGANTIYF. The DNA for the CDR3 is TGCGCCAGCAGCCCAATCTCGGGACAGGGGGCGAACACCATATATTTT.

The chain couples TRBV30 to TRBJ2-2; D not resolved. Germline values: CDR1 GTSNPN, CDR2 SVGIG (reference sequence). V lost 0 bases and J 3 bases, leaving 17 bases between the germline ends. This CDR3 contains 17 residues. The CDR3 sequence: CAWSVGEQPPHTGELFF. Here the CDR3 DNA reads TGTGCCTGGAGTGTAGGTGAACAGCCGCCGCACACCGGGGAGCTGTTTTTT.

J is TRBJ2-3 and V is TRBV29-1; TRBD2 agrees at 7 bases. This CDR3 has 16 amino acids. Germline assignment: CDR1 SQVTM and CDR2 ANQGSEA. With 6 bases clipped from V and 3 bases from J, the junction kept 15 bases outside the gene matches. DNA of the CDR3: TGCAGCGTCGTCGCCGAGCGGGGCGAGGGAACAGATACGCAGTATTTT. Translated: CSVVAERGEGTDTQYF.